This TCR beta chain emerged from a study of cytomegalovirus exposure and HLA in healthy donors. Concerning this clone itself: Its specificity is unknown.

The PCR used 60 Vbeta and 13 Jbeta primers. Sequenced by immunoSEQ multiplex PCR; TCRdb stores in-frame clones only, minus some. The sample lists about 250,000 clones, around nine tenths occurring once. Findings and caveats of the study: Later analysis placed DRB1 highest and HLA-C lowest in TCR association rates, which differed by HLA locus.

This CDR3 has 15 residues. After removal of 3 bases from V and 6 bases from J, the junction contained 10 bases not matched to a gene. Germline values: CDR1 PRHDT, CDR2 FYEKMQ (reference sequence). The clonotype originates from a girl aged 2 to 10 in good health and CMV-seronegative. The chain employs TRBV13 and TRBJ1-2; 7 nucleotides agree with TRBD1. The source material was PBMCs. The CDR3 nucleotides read TGTGCCAGCAGCTTGAGGGGGCAGCTTTATGATGGCTACACCTTC. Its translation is CASSLRGQLYDGYTF.